This TCR beta chain is drawn from a study of cytomegalovirus exposure and HLA in healthy donors. Study-level background: HLA-typed donors were the source of about 90 million unique TCRs held in an early data release. Study-wide results and limits: Available immune exposure information covered CMV serostatus only.

Concerning this clone: The antigen is undetermined.

In the PCR, 60 Vbeta and 13 Jbeta primers were used. TCRdb's table, derived via immunoSEQ multiplex PCR, lists solely in-frame clones and lacks some. The table shows 100,000 to 150,000 clones, with approximately 74% occurring only once. The material sequenced was PBMCs. This receptor was identified in a man aged 35-49 years in good health and CMV-seropositive.

CDR3 DNA: TGTGCCAGCAGCCCTCCCGGCAGGGTAGATACGCAGTATTTT. Translating it yields CASSPPGRVDTQYF. The rearrangement joins TRBV9 to TRBJ2-3; tentatively, D is TRBD1 (5 bases). V was shortened by 4 bases and J by 5 bases, with 14 bases between the two germline ends. Germline values: CDR1 SGDLS, CDR2 YYNGEE. The length of the CDR3 is 14 residues.